This T cell receptor (beta chain) was sequenced during a study of cytomegalovirus exposure and HLA in healthy donors. As regards this clone: Antigen unknown. Sequence at one end of the junction differs from germline and may be a read error.

CDR3 size: 12 residues. CDR1 and CDR2 from the germline V gene are SEHNR and FQNEAQ (reference sequence). PCR primers comprised 60 Vbeta and 13 Jbeta primers. Here immunoSEQ multiplex PCR was the method, and the copy in TCRdb shows in-frame clones only, minus some. The table includes 110,000 or so clones, over 60% detected once. Study results and limitations: Reportedly, cytomegalovirus status was diagnosed with high sensitivity and specificity. Rates of TCR association differed by HLA locus in a later analysis, with DRB1 highest and HLA-C lowest. CMV serostatus was the only recorded immune exposure for donors.

The TCR sequence derives from a female donor in good health and CMV-seronegative. J is TRBJ1-2 and V is TRBV7-9; D is undetermined. Sequenced input: PBMCs. CDR3 nucleotides: TGTTCCAGCAGCCGATTATCGGGTGGCTACACCTTC. It encodes CSSSRLSGGYTF.